These 20 T cell receptor beta chains came from one sample sequenced in a study of regulatory T cells in long-lasting Graves disease. Regarding time point: newly diagnosed GD, antithyroid drugs for less than 3 months. Following extraction of RNA from PBMCs, that RNA was used to make the TCR library. Investigators prepared the TCR beta libraries by applying iRepertoire HTBI primers and Arm-PCR of CDR3 regions. TCRdb reanalysed the multiplex PCR reads using MiXCR and keeps one entry per CDR3 protein. The table records about 540,000 distinct CDR3 sequences, about 14% of them present only once. The data also belong to a second study, concerning T cells in Graves' hyperthyroidism and ophthalmopathy.

The source was peripheral blood mononuclear cells (PBMCs), collected at new diagnosis, from a patient treated with antithyroid drugs. All receptors come from a man between 25 and 39 years old with Graves disease.

This clonotype was seen many times. This chain connects TRBV7-8 to TRBJ1-2; no definite D call. This CDR3 is 14 amino acids long. Germline-derived CDR1 and CDR2 are SGHVS and FQNEAQ. Deletions cut 0 bases from V and 3 bases from J, with 8 bases between. CDR3 sequence reads: CASSLAGFDYGYTF. The CDR3 region has the DNA TGTGCCAGCAGCTTAGCAGGGTTCGACTATGGCTACACCTTC.

This clonotype was observed a handful of times. The chain carries TRBV25-1 and TRBJ2-2; D may be TRBD1 (6 bases). The ends were cut back, 8 bases at V and 0 bases at J, with 16 bases in the middle. The V gene's germline CDR1 is MGHDK and CDR2 SYGVNS. The CDR3 has 16 residues. The CDR3 region is CASGRRTETNTGELFF. The CDR3, as DNA: TGTGCCAGCGGTCGACGGACAGAGACGAACACCGGGGAGCTGTTTTTT.

Only a few counts were recorded for this clonotype. V and J are TRBV13 and TRBJ1-2; D is ambiguous. V gave up 3 bases and J gave up 3 bases, with 11 bases separating them. There are 14 residues in the CDR3. Germline assignment: CDR1 PRHDT and CDR2 FYEKMQ (reference sequence). CDR3: CASSFQAGHYGYTF. In DNA form, the CDR3 reads TGTGCCAGCAGCTTCCAGGCAGGACACTATGGCTACACCTTC. Filled out from reference TRBV13 and TRBJ1-2, the complete variable domain reads AAGVIQSPRHLIKEKRETATLKCYPIPRHDTVYWYQQGPGQDPQFLISFYEKMQSDKGSIPDRFSAQQFSDYHSELNMSSLELGDSALYFCASSFQAGHYGYTFGSGTRLTVV.

The chain employs TRBV11-2 and TRBJ2-1; 13 bases match TRBD2. The J segment lost 5 bases and the V segment lost 3 bases, leaving 4 bases of the junction unmatched. CDR1 and CDR2 from the germline V gene are SGHAT and FQNNGV. The CDR3 extends over 16 amino acids. The chain's CDR3 is CASSLPGLAGHNEQFF. The CDR3 DNA reads TGTGCCAGCAGCTTGCCGGGACTAGCGGGACACAATGAGCAGTTCTTC.

In this sample, this clonotype turned up a few times. This CDR3 is CASSVDGSSYGYTF. The CDR3 coding sequence is TGTGCCAGCAGCGTAGATGGATCCTCCTATGGCTACACCTTC. The chain combines TRBV9 with TRBJ1-2; unclear D gene. CDR3 size: 14 residues. With 0 bases removed from V and 4 bases from J, the gap between germline ends came to 10 bases. Germline CDR1 is SGDLS and CDR2 is YYNGEE.

For this clonotype: A much more abundant neighbour one base away suggests this may be a read error. V gene TRBV30 combines with J gene TRBJ2-4, with 7 nucleotides matching TRBD1. Germline V lookup: CDR1 GTSNPN, CDR2 SVGIG (reference sequence). CDR3 size: 17 residues. CDR3 DNA: TGTTCCTGGGGTCTCGACAGGGTCCGGGATGCCAAAAACATTCAGTACTTC. Amino acid sequence: CSWGLDRVRDAKNIQYF.

At least ten counts were recorded for this clonotype. The chain couples TRBV20-1 to TRBJ2-7, with unresolved D. Germline-derived CDR1 and CDR2 are DFQATT and SNEGSKA (reference sequence). Trimming cost V 3 bases and J 0 bases, with 9 bases left between them. The CDR3 consists of 13 residues. CDR3 residues: CSARKLSSYEQYF. DNA of the CDR3: TGCAGTGCTAGGAAGTTGAGCTCCTACGAGCAGTACTTC.

This chain joins TRBV19 and TRBJ1-1, with D possibly TRBD1 on 6 matching bases. V was pared by 6 bases and J by 4 bases, with 21 bases between. The CDR3 covers 16 residues. From germline, CDR1 is LNHDA and CDR2 SQIVND (reference sequence). The CDR3 DNA sequence: TGTGCCAGTAGGTTCCGGGACACGCTTTTCCTCACTGAAGCTTTCTTT. Encoded protein: CASRFRDTLFLTEAFF.

This clonotype was counted ten times or more. The V call is TRBV5-1, the J call TRBJ1-1; 8 nucleotides agree with TRBD1. V lost 6 bases to trimming and J lost 5 bases; unmatched junction nucleotides: 9. Germline loops: CDR1 SGHRS, CDR2 YFSETQ. The CDR3 spans 14 residues. The CDR3 region has the DNA TGCGCCAGCACCTCACAGGGGGGGACGACTGAAGCTTTCTTT. Protein product: CASTSQGGTTEAFF.

In its sample, this clonotype was seen many times. This chain links TRBV10-3 with TRBJ2-3, with 9 bases fitting TRBD2. Trimming cost V 7 bases and J 3 bases; bases outside gene matches: 5. The CDR3 is 14 amino acids. The V gene's germline CDR1 is ENHRY and CDR2 SYGVKD. The CDR3 region is CAITPGLATDTQYF. CDR3 DNA: TGTGCCATCACTCCGGGACTAGCAACAGATACGCAGTATTTT.

This clonotype was seen ten or more times. The DNA for the CDR3 is TGTGCCAGCAGCTTAACAGGGATAGGCAATCAGCCCCAGCATTTT. Translating it yields CASSLTGIGNQPQHF. The chain links TRBV7-2 to TRBJ1-5; weak D call: TRBD1 (6 bases). Germline V CDR1 and CDR2: SGHTA, FQGNSA. The CDR3 extends over 15 amino acids. V was pared by 2 bases and J by 2 bases, with 10 bases between. Together with reference TRBV7-2 and TRBJ1-5, the CDR3 gives the full variable domain: GAGVSQSPSNKVTEKGKDVELRCDPISGHTALYWYRQSLGQGLEFLIYFQGNSAPDKSGLPSDRFSAERTGGSVSTLTIQRTQQEDSAVYLCASSLTGIGNQPQHFGDGTRLSIL.

This chain connects TRBV25-1 to TRBJ2-7; tentatively, D is TRBD2 (6 bases). The CDR3 sequence is 13 residues long. CDR1 and CDR2 from the germline V gene are MGHDK and SYGVNS. V lost 8 bases to trimming and J lost 4 bases, with 15 bases between them. CDR3: CASQFRAGYEQYF. In DNA form, the CDR3 reads TGTGCCAGCCAATTTCGGGCGGGATACGAGCAGTACTTC.

The V gene is TRBV5-1, the J gene TRBJ2-7, with 11 bases identical to TRBD2. The CDR3 contains 17 residues. V lost 4 bases, J lost 1 base, and 10 bases stayed unmatched. Germline CDR1 SGHRS, CDR2 YFSETQ. CDR3 in DNA: TGCGCCAGCAGCGTATTGTCGAGGACTAGCGGGTCCTACGAGCAGTACTTC. Amino acids: CASSVLSRTSGSYEQYF. Filled out from reference TRBV5-1 and TRBJ2-7, the complete variable domain reads KAGVTQTPRYLIKTRGQQVTLSCSPISGHRSVSWYQQTPGQGLQFLFEYFSETQRNKGNFPGRFSGRQFSNSRSEMNVSTLELGDSALYLCASSVLSRTSGSYEQYFGPGTRLTVT.

The table lists this clonotype with a few counts. This chain links TRBV7-2 with TRBJ2-7; D might be TRBD1 or TRBD2, each matching 6 bases. In germline, CDR1 is SGHTA, CDR2 FQGNSA. V was pared by 3 bases and J by 3 bases, with 18 bases between. The CDR3 length is 16 residues. The CDR3 spells CASSFLTGGGGYEQYF. CDR3 bases: TGTGCCAGCAGCTTCCTCACCGGAGGGGGAGGCTACGAGCAGTACTTC.

This clonotype was seen many times. The V and J genes are TRBV6-5 and TRBJ2-2; 10 bases line up with TRBD2. CDR1 is MNHEY, CDR2 SVGAGI, per germline. Losses at the gene ends were 4 bases for V and 7 bases for J; bases not matched to a gene: 12. The CDR3 contains 17 residues. The chain's CDR3 is CASSFHQREGPGGELFF. In DNA form, the CDR3 reads TGTGCCAGCAGTTTCCACCAGCGGGAGGGCCCGGGCGGGGAGCTGTTTTTT.

This clonotype was counted many times. The chain links TRBV29-1 to TRBJ2-7, with 12 nucleotides matching TRBD2. With 3 bases clipped from V and 6 bases from J, the junction kept 3 bases outside the gene matches. CDR1 and CDR2 from the germline V gene are SQVTM and ANQGSEA. This CDR3 region has 13 residues. CDR3 in amino acids: CSVEASGRGEQYF. In nucleotides, the CDR3 is TGCAGCGTTGAGGCTAGCGGGAGGGGCGAGCAGTACTTC.

This rearrangement joins TRBV9 to TRBJ2-2; D is possibly TRBD2 (5 bases). The CDR3 spans 15 residues. Germline assignment: CDR1 SGDLS and CDR2 YYNGEE. Trimming pared 5 bases from V and 0 bases from J, leaving 11 bases between. The CDR3 reads CASSVAGPNTGELFF. In DNA form, the CDR3 reads TGTGCCAGCAGTGTGGCGGGTCCGAACACCGGGGAGCTGTTTTTT.

This clonotype was seen repeatedly, ten times or more. V and J are TRBV27 and TRBJ2-7; TRBD2 aligns across 9 bases. Germline V gene lookup returns CDR1 MNHEY and CDR2 SMNVEV (reference sequence). The CDR3 consists of 18 residues. V trimming: 10 bases; J trimming: 2 bases; junction bases outside the gene matches: 21. CDR3 bases: TGTGCCACAAGTGCCAGCAGTCCTCAGCGGGAGGTCCCCTACGAGCAGTACTTC. Amino acids: CATSASSPQREVPYEQYF.

This clonotype was recorded many times. The chain couples TRBV20-1 to TRBJ2-3; TRBD2 aligns across 10 bases. The CDR3 contains 15 residues. From germline, CDR1 is DFQATT and CDR2 SNEGSKA (reference sequence). V shed 6 bases, J shed 3 bases, and the junction held 9 bases outside the gene matches. CDR3 nucleotide sequence: TGCAGTGCGTACTCCGGACTAGCGGCGACAGATACGCAGTATTTT. Encoded protein: CSAYSGLAATDTQYF.

The chain uses TRBV5-8 and TRBJ2-2; D unclear. CDR3 size: 16 residues. V lost 0 bases, J lost 1 base, and 10 bases lay in between. Per germline, CDR1 SGHTS and CDR2 YDEGEE. CDR3 sequence reads: CASSLGAERNTGELFF. In nucleotides, the CDR3 is TGTGCCAGCAGCTTGGGGGCAGAACGGAACACCGGGGAGCTGTTTTTT.